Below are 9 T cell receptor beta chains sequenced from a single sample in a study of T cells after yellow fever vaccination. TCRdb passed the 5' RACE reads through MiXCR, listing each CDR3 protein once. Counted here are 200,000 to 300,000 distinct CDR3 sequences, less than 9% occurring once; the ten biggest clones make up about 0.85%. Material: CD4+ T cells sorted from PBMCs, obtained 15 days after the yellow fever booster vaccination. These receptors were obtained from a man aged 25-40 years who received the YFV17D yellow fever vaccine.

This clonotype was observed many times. The CDR3 DNA follows: TGTGCCAGCAGCTTGGGGACTAGCGACTACGAGCAGTACTTC. It yields the protein CASSLGTSDYEQYF. The chain recombines TRBV7-2 with TRBJ2-7; 10 nucleotides line up with TRBD2. V gave up 3 bases and J gave up 3 bases; unmatched junction bases: 2. Germline values: CDR1 SGHTA, CDR2 FQGNSA. The CDR3 covers 14 residues.

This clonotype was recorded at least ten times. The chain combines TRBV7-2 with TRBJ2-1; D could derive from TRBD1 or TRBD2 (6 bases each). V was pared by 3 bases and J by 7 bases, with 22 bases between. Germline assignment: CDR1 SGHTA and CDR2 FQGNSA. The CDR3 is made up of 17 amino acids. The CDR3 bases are TGTGCCAGCAGCTTCTATTCAAGGGCTACAGGGAGGAATGAGCAGTTCTTC. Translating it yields CASSFYSRATGRNEQFF.

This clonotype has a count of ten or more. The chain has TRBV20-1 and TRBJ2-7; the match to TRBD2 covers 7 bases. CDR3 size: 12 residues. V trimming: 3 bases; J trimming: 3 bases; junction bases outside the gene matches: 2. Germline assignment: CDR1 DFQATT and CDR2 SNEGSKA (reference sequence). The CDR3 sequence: CSASRGSYEQYF. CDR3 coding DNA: TGCAGTGCTAGTCGCGGGAGCTACGAGCAGTACTTC.

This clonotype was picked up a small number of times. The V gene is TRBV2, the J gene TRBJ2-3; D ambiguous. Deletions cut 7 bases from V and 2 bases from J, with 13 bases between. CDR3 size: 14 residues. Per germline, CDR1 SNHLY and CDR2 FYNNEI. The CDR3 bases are TGTGCCAGCAAGGTTACGGTAGACACAGATACGCAGTATTTT. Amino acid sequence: CASKVTVDTDTQYF. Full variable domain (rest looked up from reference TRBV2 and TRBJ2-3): EPEVTQTPSHQVTQMGQEVILRCVPISNHLYFYWYRQILGQKVEFLVSFYNNEISEKSEIFDDQFSVERPDGSNFTLKIRSTKLEDSAMYFCASKVTVDTDTQYFGPGTRLTVL.

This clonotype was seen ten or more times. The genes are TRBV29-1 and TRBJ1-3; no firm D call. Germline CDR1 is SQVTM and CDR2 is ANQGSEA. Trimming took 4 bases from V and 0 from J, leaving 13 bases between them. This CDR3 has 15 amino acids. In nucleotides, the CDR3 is TGCAGCGTTGCTGACGGAGCAAACTCTGGAAACACCATATATTTT. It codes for CSVADGANSGNTIYF.

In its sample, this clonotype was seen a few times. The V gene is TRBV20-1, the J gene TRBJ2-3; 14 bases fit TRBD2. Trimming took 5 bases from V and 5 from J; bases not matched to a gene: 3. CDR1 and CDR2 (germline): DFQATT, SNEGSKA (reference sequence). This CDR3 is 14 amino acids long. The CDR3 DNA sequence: TGCAGTGCTCCGACTAGCGGGAGGGGAGATACGCAGTATTTT. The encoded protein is CSAPTSGRGDTQYF.

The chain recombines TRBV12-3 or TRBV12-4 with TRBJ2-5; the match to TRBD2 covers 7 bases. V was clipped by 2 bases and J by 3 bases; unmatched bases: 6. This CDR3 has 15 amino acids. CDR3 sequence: CASSLFGRTEETQYF. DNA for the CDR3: TGTGCCAGCAGTTTATTCGGGAGGACTGAAGAGACCCAGTACTTC.

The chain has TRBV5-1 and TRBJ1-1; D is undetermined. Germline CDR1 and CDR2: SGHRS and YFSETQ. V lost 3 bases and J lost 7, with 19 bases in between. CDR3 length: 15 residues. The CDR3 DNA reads TGCGCCAGCAGCTACGACTTGAGGATCCCCGTTGAAGCTTTCTTT. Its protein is CASSYDLRIPVEAFF. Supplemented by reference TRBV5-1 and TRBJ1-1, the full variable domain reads KAGVTQTPRYLIKTRGQQVTLSCSPISGHRSVSWYQQTPGQGLQFLFEYFSETQRNKGNFPGRFSGRQFSNSRSEMNVSTLELGDSALYLCASSYDLRIPVEAFFGQGTRLTVV.

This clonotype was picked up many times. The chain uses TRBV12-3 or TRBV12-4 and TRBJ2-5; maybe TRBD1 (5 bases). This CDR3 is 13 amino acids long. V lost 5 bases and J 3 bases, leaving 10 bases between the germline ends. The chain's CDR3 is CASSPTVEETQYF. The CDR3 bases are TGTGCCAGCAGTCCGACAGTGGAAGAGACCCAGTACTTC.